This T cell receptor (beta chain) is from a study of regulatory T cells in long-lasting Graves disease. Study background: For a period under 3 months, newly diagnosed Graves' patients had taken antithyroid drugs.

Remarks on this clonotype: What it binds is not known.

Combining iRepertoire HTBI primers with Arm-PCR of CDR3 regions, the authors built TCR beta libraries. As originally analysed: Identification yielded some 60 TRBV and some 15 TRBJ segments across samples. TCRdb analysed the multiplex PCR reads with MiXCR anew, one entry per CDR3 protein. What appears here as the V and J calls and clone size reflects TCRdb's work, not the paper's. The data contain some 250,000 distinct CDR3 sequences, roughly 18% of them singletons. The V end lost 0 bases, the J end lost 8 bases, and 12 bases lay between the germline ends. The germline CDR1 and CDR2 sequences are SGHNT and YYREEE (reference sequence). The CDR3 is 14 amino acids. Time point in this sample: newly diagnosed GD, antithyroid drugs for less than 3 months. Researchers made the TCR library from RNA that was extracted from PBMCs. Study-wide results and limits: TRBV28, TRBJ1-2 and TRBJ2-5 emerged as the favored segments in persistent disease. Possibly, too few samples lowered accuracy.

Sample: peripheral blood mononuclear cells (PBMCs), taken at new diagnosis, from a patient treated with antithyroid drugs. The receptor was isolated from a female donor with Graves disease. The rearrangement links TRBV5-4 to TRBJ2-1, with D possibly being TRBD2 (6 bases). The CDR3 DNA is TGTGCCAGCAGCTTGGGACTAGATAGGCATGAGCAGTTCTTC. Translated: CASSLGLDRHEQFF.